The sequence of this TCR beta chain was determined in a study of T cells in pancreatic ductal adenocarcinoma. TCRdb keeps only in-frame clones here, not all; method: immunoSEQ multiplex PCR. The repertoire has 25,000 to 35,000 clones, roughly nine tenths of them found once; the top ten carry around 2.1%. With respect to this clone: Its matching antigen is unknown.

Regarding the study as a whole: The resected pancreatic cancer cohort was biased toward the minority with early-stage disease. Blood clonality (around 0.072) did not differ significantly from tumor (around 0.12).

Surgery without prior neoadjuvant therapy was the treatment of the selected pancreatic ductal adenocarcinoma patients. This receptor was taken from a human donor with pancreatic ductal adenocarcinoma. Sequences were obtained from PBMCs.

The CDR3 protein is CASRPDTIYGYTF. DNA for the CDR3: TGTGCCAGCAGACCCGACACCATATATGGCTACACCTTC. The chain joins TRBV28 to TRBJ1-2; D unclear. The germline V gene has CDR1 MDHEN and CDR2 SYDVKM. CDR3 length equals 13 residues. Trimming took off 6 bases at V and 5 bases at J, with 13 bases between the two ends.